This T cell receptor (beta chain) is from a study of prognosis after radiotherapy for stage I lung cancer. The overall study: Oligometastatic NSCLC after surgical resection of the primary tumor was present in 4 to 6 patients, while newly diagnosed primary stage I lung tumors were present in roughly 14. Overall study findings and caveats: It was reported that patients with metastases and those without them differed in TRBV and TRBJ gene usage.

CDR3 of TCR beta was amplified from genomic DNA via a two-round multiplex PCR. Each TRBV and TRBJ gene had its own primer in the first PCR round. Primers of the universal type were employed in the second round of PCR. TCRdb used MiXCR to reprocess the multiplex PCR reads, holding one entry per CDR3 protein. Here the sample spans 26,000 or so distinct CDR3 sequences, approximately 29% being singletons. For each of two time points, an approximately 6-milliliter draw of peripheral blood was taken. This clonotype has at least ten counts. What it binds is unknown. CDR3 length: 15 residues. Trimming pared 3 bases from V and 6 bases from J, leaving 15 bases between. From germline, CDR1 is MGHRA and CDR2 YSYEKL.

The material was PBMCs, obtained before or after stereotactic body radiation therapy (not recorded which). The sequence was obtained from a donor of 50 years or more with non-small cell lung cancer. This chain uses TRBV4-1 with TRBJ1-5; weak D call: TRBD1 (5 bases). The CDR3 DNA is TGCGCCAGCAGCCAGATACAGGAGTACGGTCAGCCCCAGCATTTT. This translates into CASSQIQEYGQPQHF.